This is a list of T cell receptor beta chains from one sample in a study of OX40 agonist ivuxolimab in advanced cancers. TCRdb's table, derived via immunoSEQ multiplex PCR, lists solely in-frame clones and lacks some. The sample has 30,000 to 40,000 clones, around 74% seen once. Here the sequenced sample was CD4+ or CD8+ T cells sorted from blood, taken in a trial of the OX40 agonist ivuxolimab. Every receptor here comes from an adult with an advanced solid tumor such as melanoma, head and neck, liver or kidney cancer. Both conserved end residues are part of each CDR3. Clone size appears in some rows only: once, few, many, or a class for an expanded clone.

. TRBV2 CASKLEETQYF
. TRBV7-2 CASSVRTGEGSPLHF
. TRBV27 CASSLTPSGALSTDTQYF
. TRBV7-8 CASSRSFLGQGVFEQYF
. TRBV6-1 CASSEPGVGNEQFF
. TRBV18 CASSVNRGYTQYF
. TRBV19 CASKTGGKDNSPLHF
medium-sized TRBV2 CASSGSGGGRRRNEQFF
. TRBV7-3 CASSSQGSGGGNEQFF
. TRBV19 CASSGRRGGSTDTQYF
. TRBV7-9 CASSFGRTAEAFF
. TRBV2 CASTRAGSSIAFF
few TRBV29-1 CSVEDSVYGYTF
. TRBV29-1 CSVVPGDYGYTF
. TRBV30 CAWSLARQPQHF
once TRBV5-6 CASSHRGAPQAFF
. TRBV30 CAWSVPGYSNQPQHF
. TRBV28 CASSLRGEFGTEAFF
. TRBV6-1 CASSAQGLAGGKFYEQYF
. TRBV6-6 CASRKDRGEETQYF
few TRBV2 CASSEGLAGFYSYNEQFF
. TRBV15 CATSTLGGPYEQYF
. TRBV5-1 CASSFQGRNSPLHF
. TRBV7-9 CASSLYGSDYGYTF
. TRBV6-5 CASSLGAHNEQFF
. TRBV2 CASSRRKGQDGYTF
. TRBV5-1 CASSRTGQTATNEKLFF
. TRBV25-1 CASSELGTGSRRDGELFF
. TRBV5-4 CASSFRQGAFNEQFF
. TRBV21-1 CASSVWGDGGYEQYF
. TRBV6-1 CASSVAFGGTTNEKLFF
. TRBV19 CASSIDAGYGNQPQHF
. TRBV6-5 CASRQGYSDTEAFF
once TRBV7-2 CASSLIRGYEQYF
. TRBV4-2 CASSLTTGTGANVLTF
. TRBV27 CATQIWAGANQPQHF
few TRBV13 CASSLWGTGGELFF
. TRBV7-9 CASSLGAGTNTEAFF
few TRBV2 CASSEDRGGSPLHF
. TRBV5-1 CASSLAGEDYGYTF
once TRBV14 CASSQDRGAGYTF
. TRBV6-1 CATDKTTGFDEQFF
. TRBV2 CASSRQGAGNEQFF
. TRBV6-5 CASSYSIRGRRDEQFF
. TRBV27 CASSSLTGSGNQPQHF